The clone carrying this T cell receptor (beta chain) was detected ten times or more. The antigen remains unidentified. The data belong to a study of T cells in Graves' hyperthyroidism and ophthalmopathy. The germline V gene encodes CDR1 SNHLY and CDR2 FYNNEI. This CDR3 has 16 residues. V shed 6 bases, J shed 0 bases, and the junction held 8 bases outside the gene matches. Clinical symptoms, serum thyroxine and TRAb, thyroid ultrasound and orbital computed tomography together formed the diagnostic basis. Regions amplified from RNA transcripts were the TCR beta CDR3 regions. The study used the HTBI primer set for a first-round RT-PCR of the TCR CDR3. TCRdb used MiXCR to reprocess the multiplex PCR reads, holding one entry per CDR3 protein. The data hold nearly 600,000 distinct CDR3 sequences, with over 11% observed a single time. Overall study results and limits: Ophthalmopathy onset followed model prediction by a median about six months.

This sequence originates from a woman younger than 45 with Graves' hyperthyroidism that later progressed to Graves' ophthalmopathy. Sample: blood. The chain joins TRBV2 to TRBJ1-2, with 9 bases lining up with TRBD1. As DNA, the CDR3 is TGTGCCAGCAGCGCCGGGACAGGGTCCGCTAACTATGGCTACACCTTC. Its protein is CASSAGTGSANYGYTF. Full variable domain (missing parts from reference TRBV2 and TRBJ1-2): EPEVTQTPSHQVTQMGQEVILRCVPISNHLYFYWYRQILGQKVEFLVSFYNNEISEKSEIFDDQFSVERPDGSNFTLKIRSTKLEDSAMYFCASSAGTGSANYGYTFGSGTRLTVV.